The present entry profiles one TCR beta chain with its context. Study members were between about 18 and 95 years old and lived in some 26 US regions. Clinical history as reported by participants underpinned cohort assignment. The CDR3 length is 14 residues. Looked up from germline, CDR1 is SGHRS and CDR2 is YFSETQ. The V gene lost 0 bases and the J gene lost 3 bases, with 9 bases spanning the gap. Produced via immunoSEQ multiplex PCR; TCRdb's table is partial and in-frame only. This sample has roughly 360,000 clones; approximately 87% occur once, and the top ten carry roughly 0.97%. The data derive from a study of blood T cell repertoires in COVID-19. Study information: In each case, the material was cDNA or gDNA derived from T cells, B-cell-depleted T cells, or PBMCs.

The source of this sequence is a woman between 25 and 40 years old with acute COVID-19. The rearrangement links TRBV5-1 to TRBJ1-1; D uncertain. The sequenced sample was PBMCs or T cells enriched from blood (not recorded which). The CDR3 loop is CASSLAAGDTEAFF. For the CDR3, the DNA is TGCGCCAGCAGCTTGGCGGCCGGGGACACTGAAGCTTTCTTT.